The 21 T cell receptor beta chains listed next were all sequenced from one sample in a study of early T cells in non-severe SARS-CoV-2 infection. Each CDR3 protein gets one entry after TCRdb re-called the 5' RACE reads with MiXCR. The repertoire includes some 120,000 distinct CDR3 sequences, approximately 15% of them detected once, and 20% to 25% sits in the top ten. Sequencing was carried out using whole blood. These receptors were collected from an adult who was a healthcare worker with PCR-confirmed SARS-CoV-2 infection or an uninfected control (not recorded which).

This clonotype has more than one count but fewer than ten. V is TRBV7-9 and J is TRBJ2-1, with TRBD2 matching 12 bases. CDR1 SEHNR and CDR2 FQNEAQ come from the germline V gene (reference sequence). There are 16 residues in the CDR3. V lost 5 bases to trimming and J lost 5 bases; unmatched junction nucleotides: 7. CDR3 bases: TGTGCCAGCAGCACCCCCACTAGCGGGGGGAACAATGAGCAGTTCTTC. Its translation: CASSTPTSGGNNEQFF.

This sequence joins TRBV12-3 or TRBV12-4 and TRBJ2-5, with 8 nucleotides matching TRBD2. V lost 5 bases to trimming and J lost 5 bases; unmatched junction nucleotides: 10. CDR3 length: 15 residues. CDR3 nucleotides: TGTGCCAGCAGTGCCCACGGGAGGGCTAGGGAGACCCAGTACTTC. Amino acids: CASSAHGRARETQYF.

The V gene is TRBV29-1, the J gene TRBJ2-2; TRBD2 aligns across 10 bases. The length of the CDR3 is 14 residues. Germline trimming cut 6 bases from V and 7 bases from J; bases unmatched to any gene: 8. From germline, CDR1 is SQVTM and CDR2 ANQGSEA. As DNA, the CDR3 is TGCAGCGTCATCTCTAGCGGGGGAGGCGGGGAGCTGTTTTTT. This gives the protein CSVISSGGGGELFF.

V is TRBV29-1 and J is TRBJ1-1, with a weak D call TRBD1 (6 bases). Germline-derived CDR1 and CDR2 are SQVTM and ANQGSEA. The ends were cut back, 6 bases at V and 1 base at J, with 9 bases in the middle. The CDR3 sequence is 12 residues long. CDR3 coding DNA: TGCAGCGTGGGACAAGGGAACACTGAAGCTTTCTTT. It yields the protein CSVGQGNTEAFF.

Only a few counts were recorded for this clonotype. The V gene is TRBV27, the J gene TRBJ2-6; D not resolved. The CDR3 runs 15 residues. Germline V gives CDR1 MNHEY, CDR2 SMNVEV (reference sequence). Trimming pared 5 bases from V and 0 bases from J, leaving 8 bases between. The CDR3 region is CASSQFYSGANVLTF. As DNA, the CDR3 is TGTGCCAGCAGTCAATTCTACTCTGGGGCCAACGTCCTGACTTTC.

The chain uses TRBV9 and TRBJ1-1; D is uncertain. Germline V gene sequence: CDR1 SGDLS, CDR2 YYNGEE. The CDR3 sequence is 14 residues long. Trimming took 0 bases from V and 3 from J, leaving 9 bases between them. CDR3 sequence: CASSVAPRDTEAFF. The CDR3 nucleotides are TGTGCCAGCAGCGTAGCCCCGAGAGACACTGAAGCTTTCTTT.

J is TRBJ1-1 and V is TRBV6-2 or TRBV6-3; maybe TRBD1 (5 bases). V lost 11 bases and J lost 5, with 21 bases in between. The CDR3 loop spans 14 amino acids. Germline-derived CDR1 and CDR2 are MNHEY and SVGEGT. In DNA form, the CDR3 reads TGTGCCGTTACGGTAGCGGGGGACCGGACTGAAGCTTTCTTT. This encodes CAVTVAGDRTEAFF.

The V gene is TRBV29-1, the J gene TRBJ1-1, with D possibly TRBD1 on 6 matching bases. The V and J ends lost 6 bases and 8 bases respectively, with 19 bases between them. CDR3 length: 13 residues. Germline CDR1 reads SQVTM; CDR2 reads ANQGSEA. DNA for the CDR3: TGCAGCGTCGGACAGAAACTTAGTAAGGAAGCTTTCTTT. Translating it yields CSVGQKLSKEAFF.

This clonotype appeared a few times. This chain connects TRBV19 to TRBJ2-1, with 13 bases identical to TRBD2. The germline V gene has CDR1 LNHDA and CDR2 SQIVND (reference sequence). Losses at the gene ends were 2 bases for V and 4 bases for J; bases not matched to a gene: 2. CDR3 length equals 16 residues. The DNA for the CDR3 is TGTGCCAGTAGTATACCGACTAGCGGGGGGTACAATGAGCAGTTCTTC. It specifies CASSIPTSGGYNEQFF.

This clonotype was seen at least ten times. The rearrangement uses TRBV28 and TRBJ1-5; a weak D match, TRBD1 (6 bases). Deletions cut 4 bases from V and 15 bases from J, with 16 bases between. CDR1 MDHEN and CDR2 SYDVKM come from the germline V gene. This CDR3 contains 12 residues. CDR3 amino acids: CASSSSFGGAHF. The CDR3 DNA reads TGTGCCAGCAGTTCCTCATTTGGGGGGGCGCATTTT.

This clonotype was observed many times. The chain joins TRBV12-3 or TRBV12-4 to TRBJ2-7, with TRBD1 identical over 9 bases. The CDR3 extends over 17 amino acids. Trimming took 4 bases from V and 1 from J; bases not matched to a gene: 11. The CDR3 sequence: CASSSIVVGTGSYEQYF. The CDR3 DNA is TGTGCCAGCAGTTCAATAGTTGTAGGGACAGGGTCCTACGAGCAGTACTTC.

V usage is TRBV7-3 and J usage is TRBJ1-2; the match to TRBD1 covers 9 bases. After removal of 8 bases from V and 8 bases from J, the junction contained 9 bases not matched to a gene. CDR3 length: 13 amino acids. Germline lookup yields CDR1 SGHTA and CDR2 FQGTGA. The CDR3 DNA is TGTGCCAGCGGCACCCGGACAGGGGACGGCTACACCTTC. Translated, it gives CASGTRTGDGYTF. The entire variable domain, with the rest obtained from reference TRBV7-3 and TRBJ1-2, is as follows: GAGVSQTPSNKVTEKGKYVELRCDPISGHTALYWYRQSLGQGPEFLIYFQGTGAADDSGLPNDRFFAVRPEGSVSTLKIQRTERGDSAVYLCASGTRTGDGYTFGSGTRLTVV.

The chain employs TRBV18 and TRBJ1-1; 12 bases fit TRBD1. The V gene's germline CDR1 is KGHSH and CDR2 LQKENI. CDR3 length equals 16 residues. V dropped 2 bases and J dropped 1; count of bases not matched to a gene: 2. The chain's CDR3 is CASSPGTGGSNTEAFF. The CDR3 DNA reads TGTGCCAGCTCACCAGGGACAGGGGGCTCGAACACTGAAGCTTTCTTT. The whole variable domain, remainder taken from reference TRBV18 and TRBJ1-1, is NAGVMQNPRHLVRRRGQEARLRCSPMKGHSHVYWYRQLPEEGLKFMVYLQKENIIDESGMPKERFSAEFPKEGPSILRIQQVVRGDSAAYFCASSPGTGGSNTEAFFGQGTRLTVV.

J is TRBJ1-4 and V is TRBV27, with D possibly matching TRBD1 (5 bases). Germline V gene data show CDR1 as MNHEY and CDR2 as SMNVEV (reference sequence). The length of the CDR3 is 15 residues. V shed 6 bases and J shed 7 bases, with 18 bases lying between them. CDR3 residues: CASRRGPDGSEKLFF. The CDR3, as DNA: TGTGCCAGCAGACGGGGCCCGGATGGTAGTGAAAAACTGTTTTTT.

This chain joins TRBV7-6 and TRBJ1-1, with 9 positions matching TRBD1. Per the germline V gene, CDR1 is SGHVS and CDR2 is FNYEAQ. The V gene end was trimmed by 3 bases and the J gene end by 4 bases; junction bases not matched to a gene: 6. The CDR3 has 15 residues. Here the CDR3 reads CASSFLVGQGTEAFF. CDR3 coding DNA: TGTGCCAGCAGCTTCTTAGTGGGACAGGGCACTGAAGCTTTCTTT.

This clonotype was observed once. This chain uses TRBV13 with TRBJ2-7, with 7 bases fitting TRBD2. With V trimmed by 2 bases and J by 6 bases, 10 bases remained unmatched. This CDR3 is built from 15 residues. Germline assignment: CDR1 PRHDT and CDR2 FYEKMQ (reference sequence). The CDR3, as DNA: TGTGCCAGCAGCTTATTCTCGGGGGGAGTTGCCGAGCAGTACTTC. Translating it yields CASSLFSGGVAEQYF.

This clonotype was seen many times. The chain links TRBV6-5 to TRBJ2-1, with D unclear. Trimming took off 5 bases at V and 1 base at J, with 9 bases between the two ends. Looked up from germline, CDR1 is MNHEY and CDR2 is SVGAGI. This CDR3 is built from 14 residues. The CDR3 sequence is CASSTPYSYNEQFF. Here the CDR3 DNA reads TGTGCCAGCAGTACGCCATATTCCTACAATGAGCAGTTCTTC.

Here the CDR3 DNA reads TGCGCCAGCAGCCTTGCATGGACAGGGCCCACAGATACGCAGTATTTT. As protein: CASSLAWTGPTDTQYF. The chain combines TRBV4-1 with TRBJ2-3, with 8 bases that match TRBD1. Germline V CDR1 and CDR2: MGHRA, YSYEKL. The CDR3 spans 16 residues. V lost 4 bases and J lost 2; bases outside the gene matches: 8.

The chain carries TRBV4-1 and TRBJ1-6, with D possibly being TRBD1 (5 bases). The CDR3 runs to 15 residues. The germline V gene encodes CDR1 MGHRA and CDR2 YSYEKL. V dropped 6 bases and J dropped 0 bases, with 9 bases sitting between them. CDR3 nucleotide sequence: TGCGCCAGCAGACTGACAGACTCCTATAATTCACCCCTCCACTTT. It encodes CASRLTDSYNSPLHF.

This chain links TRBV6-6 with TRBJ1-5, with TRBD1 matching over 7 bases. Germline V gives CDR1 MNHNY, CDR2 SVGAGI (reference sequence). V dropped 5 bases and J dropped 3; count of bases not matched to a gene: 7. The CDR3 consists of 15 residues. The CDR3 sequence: CASSRYRGNNQPQHF. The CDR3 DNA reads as TGTGCCAGCAGTAGATACAGGGGAAACAATCAGCCCCAGCATTTT.

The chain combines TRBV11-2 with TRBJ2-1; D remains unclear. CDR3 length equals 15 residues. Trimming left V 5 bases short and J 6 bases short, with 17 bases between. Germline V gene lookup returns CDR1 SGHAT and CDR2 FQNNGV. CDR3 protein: CASSIRALASNEQFF. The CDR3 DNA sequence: TGTGCCAGCAGCATCCGGGCCTTAGCCAGCAATGAGCAGTTCTTC.